This TCR beta chain was sequenced in a study of blood T cell repertoires in COVID-19. Study details: Sources were T cells, B-cell-depleted T cells, or PBMCs; the material itself was cDNA or gDNA.

Using immunoSEQ multiplex PCR, the repertoire was profiled, and TCRdb retains in-frame clones only, with some absent. The sample lists 130,000 to 150,000 clones, 70% to 90% occurring once. The CDR3 spans 20 residues. V was pared by 7 bases and J by 8 bases, with 24 bases of the junction left unmatched. The V gene's germline CDR1 is SGHTS and CDR2 YDEGEE. This sequence joins TRBV5-8 and TRBJ2-1; 13 bases are a match to TRBD2. The specimen sequenced was peripheral blood. The source of this sequence is a man aged 55 to 70 with active or convalescent COVID-19. CDR3 protein: CASLAPPGTSGTRWSDEQFF. The CDR3 bases are TGTGCCAGCCTTGCCCCGCCCGGGACTAGCGGGACTCGGTGGAGCGATGAGCAGTTCTTC.